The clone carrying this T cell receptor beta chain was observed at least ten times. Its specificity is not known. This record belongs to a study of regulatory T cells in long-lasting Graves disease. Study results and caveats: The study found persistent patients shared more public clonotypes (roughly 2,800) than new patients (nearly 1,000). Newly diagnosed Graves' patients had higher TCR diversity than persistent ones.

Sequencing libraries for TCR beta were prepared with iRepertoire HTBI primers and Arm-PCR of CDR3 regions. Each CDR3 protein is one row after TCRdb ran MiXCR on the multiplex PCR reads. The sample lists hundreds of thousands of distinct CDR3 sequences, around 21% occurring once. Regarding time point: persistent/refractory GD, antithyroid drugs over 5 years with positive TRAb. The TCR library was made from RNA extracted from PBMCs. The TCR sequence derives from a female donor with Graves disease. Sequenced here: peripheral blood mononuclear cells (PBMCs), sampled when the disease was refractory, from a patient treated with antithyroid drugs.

For the CDR3, the DNA is TGTGCCAGTAGTAAACCAGGGACGCGCGGCTACACCTTC. Translating gives CASSKPGTRGYTF. The chain combines TRBV19 with TRBJ1-2, with a weak D call TRBD1 (5 bases). V lost 4 bases and J 8 bases, leaving 14 bases between the germline ends. The CDR3 spans 13 residues. CDR1 and CDR2 (germline): LNHDA, SQIVND (reference sequence).